These T cell receptor beta chains were read from a single sample in a study of regulatory T cells in long-lasting Graves disease. TCRdb independently ran MiXCR on the multiplex PCR reads; one entry per CDR3 protein. The sample lists 400,000 to 600,000 distinct CDR3 sequences, roughly 21% occurring once. The sample was peripheral blood mononuclear cells (PBMCs), taken when the disease was refractory, from a patient treated with antithyroid drugs. These receptor sequences come from a female donor with Graves disease. The CDR3 runs from the conserved cysteine through the conserved F or W. D genes are given only for firm matches. Where a row states a size, it is once, few, many or the class of an expanded clone; other rows omit it.

j_call clone_size v_call d_call cdr3_aa cdr3_nt
TRBJ2-7 many TRBV6-1 TRBD2 CASSQRETPYEQYF TGTGCCAGCAGCCAGCGGGAGACTCCCTACGAGCAGTACTTC
TRBJ1-1 NA TRBV10-3 NA CASSSILKGENTEAFF TGTGCCAGCAGTTCCATCCTAAAAGGAGAGAACACTGAAGCTTTCTTT
TRBJ2-7 few TRBV20-1 TRBD1 CSARGQGVAYEQYF TGCAGTGCCCGAGGACAGGGGGTGGCCTACGAGCAGTACTTC
TRBJ2-5 few TRBV7-8 TRBD1 CASRRTGTEETQYF TGTGCCAGCAGACGTACCGGGACAGAAGAGACCCAGTACTTC
TRBJ1-5 many TRBV6-1 TRBD1 CASSGTGGAYQPQHF TGTGCCAGCAGCGGGACAGGGGGCGCGTATCAGCCCCAGCATTTT
TRBJ1-5 many TRBV27 NA CASSVDSHSNQPQHF TGTGCCAGCAGCGTGGACTCCCATAGCAATCAGCCCCAGCATTTT
TRBJ2-1 NA TRBV29-1 NA CSVERGPEAQFF TGCAGCGTTGAACGGGGTCCGGAGGCGCAGTTCTTC
TRBJ2-7 NA TRBV20-1 TRBD2 CSANGLVPGEQYF TGCAGTGCTAACGGACTAGTCCCGGGGGAGCAGTACTTC
TRBJ2-7 many TRBV20-1 TRBD2 CSARRLAAYEQYF TGCAGTGCTAGAAGACTAGCGGCATACGAGCAGTACTTC
TRBJ2-7 NA TRBV11-2 TRBD2 CASSWGLAGDAYEQYF TGTGCCAGCAGTTGGGGACTAGCGGGGGACGCCTACGAGCAGTACTTC
TRBJ1-1 once TRBV29-1 NA CSVEWGALNTEAFF TGCAGCGTTGAATGGGGGGCGTTGAACACTGAAGCTTTCTTT
TRBJ1-6 few TRBV6-1 NA CASSEVPPKIGSGSPLHF TGTGCCAGCAGTGAGGTTCCCCCAAAGATTGGCTCTGGTTCACCCCTCCACTTT
TRBJ1-3 NA TRBV7-8 NA CANSLAYGEFGNTIYF TGTGCCAACAGCTTAGCGTACGGCGAATTTGGAAACACCATATATTTT
TRBJ1-1 NA TRBV19 NA CASSGIWGANTEAFF TGTGCCAGTAGTGGGATTTGGGGGGCCAACACTGAAGCTTTCTTT